The 3 T cell receptor beta chains below were found in one sample sequenced in a study of beta chain features in type 1 diabetes. The investigators reverse transcribed all of the isolated RNA, so they sequenced expressed TCRB transcripts. Only in-frame clones appear in the TCRdb table, and some are missing; sequencing was by immunoSEQ multiplex PCR. Of fewer than 250,000 clones listed, around 14% are singletons. Sequencing was performed on naive CD4+ T cells from blood. The receptors come from a woman between 35 and 50 years old in good health.

This clone was detected only a few times. The V call is TRBV7-6, the J call TRBJ1-6; TRBD1 agrees at 10 bases. With 4 bases clipped from V and 10 bases from J, the junction kept 7 bases outside the gene matches. CDR3 length: 15 amino acids. The germline V gene encodes CDR1 SGHVS and CDR2 FNYEAQ. CDR3 bases: TGTGCCAGCAGCTCCTACCGGGACAGGGGCTCACCCCTCCACTTT. Translating it yields CASSSYRDRGSPLHF.

The rearrangement links TRBV7-9 to TRBJ1-2; no clear D gene. The CDR3 runs to 18 residues. Looked up from germline, CDR1 is SEHNR and CDR2 is FQNEAQ (reference sequence). V was pared by 2 bases and J by 4 bases, with 23 bases between. CDR3 protein: CASSLSSIRITEIYGYTF. CDR3 coding DNA: TGTGCCAGCAGCTTAAGTTCGATTCGAATAACAGAGATCTATGGCTACACCTTC. Full variable domain (remainder filled in from reference TRBV7-9 and TRBJ1-2): DTGVSQNPRHKITKRGQNVTFRCDPISEHNRLYWYRQTLGQGPEFLTYFQNEAQLEKSRLLSDRFSAERPKGSFSTLEIQRTEQGDSAMYLCASSLSSIRITEIYGYTFGSGTRLTVV.

The chain joins TRBV18 to TRBJ1-4; the D is unclear. Trimming took off 4 bases at V and 7 bases at J, with 13 bases between the two ends. Germline CDR1 and CDR2: KGHSH and LQKENI. The CDR3 runs 14 residues. CDR3 bases: TGTGCCAGCTCACACAGTGTGGCCGGTGAAAAACTGTTTTTT. The encoded protein is CASSHSVAGEKLFF.